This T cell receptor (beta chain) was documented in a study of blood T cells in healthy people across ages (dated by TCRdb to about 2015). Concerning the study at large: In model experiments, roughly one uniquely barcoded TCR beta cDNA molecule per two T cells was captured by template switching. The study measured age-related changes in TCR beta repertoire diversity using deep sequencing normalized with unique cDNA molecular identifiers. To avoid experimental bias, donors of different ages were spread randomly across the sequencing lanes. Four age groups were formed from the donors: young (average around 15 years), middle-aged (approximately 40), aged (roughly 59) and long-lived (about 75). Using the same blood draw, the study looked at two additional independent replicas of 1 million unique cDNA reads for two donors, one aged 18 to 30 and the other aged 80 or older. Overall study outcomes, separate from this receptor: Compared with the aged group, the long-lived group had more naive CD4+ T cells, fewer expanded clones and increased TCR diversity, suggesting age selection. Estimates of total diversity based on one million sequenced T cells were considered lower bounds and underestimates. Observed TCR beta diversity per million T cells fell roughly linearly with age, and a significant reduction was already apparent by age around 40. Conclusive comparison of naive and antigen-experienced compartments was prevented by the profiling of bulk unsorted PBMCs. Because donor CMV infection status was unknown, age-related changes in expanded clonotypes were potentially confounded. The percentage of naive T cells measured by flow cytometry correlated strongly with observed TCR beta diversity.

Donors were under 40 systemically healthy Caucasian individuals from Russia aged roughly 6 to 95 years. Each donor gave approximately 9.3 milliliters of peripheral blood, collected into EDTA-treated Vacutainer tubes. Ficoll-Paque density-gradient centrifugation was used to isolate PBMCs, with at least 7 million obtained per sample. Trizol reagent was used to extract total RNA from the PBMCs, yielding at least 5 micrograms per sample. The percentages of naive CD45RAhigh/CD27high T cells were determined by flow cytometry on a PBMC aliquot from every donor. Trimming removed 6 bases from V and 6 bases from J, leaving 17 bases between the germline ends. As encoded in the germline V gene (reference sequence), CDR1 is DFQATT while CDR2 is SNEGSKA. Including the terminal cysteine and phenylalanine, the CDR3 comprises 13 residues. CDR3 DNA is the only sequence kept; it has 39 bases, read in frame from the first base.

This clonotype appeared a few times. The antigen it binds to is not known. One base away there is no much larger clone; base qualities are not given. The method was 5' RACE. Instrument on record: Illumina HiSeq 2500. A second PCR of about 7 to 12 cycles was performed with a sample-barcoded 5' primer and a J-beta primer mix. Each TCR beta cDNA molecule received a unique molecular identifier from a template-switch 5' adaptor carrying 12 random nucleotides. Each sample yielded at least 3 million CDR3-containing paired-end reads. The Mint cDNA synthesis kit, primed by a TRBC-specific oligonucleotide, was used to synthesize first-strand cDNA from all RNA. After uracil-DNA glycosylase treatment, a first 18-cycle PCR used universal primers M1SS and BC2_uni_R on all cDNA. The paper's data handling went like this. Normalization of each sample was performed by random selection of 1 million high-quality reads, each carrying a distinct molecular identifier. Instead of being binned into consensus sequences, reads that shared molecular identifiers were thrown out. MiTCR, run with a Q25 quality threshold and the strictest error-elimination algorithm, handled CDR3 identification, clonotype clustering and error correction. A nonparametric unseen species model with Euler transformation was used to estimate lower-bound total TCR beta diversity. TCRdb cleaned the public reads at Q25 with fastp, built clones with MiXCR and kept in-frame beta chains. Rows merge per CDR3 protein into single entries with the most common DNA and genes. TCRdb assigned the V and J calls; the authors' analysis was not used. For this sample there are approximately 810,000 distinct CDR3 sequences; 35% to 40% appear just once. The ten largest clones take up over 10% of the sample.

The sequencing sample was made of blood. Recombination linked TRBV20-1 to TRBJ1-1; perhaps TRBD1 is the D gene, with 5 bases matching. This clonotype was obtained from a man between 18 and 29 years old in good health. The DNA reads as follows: TGCAGTGCCCAGGGAGACCCTTCCCCTGAAGCTTTCTTT. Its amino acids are CSAQGDPSPEAFF.